The 26 T cell receptor beta chains below were found in one sample sequenced in a study of T cell responses to AZD1222 COVID-19 vaccine. Only in-frame clones appear in the TCRdb table, and some are missing; sequencing was by immunoSEQ multiplex PCR. The data show about 120,000 clones, over 75% seen once. Sample: peripheral blood, taken on day 0 of AZD1222 vaccination. These receptors were taken from an adult in good health.

The chain is built from TRBV7-3 and TRBJ1-1; D remains ambiguous. The V and J ends lost 5 bases and 2 bases respectively, with 18 bases between them. Germline V gives CDR1 SGHTA, CDR2 FQGTGA. The CDR3 is 16 residues long. The CDR3 region has the DNA TGTGCCAGCAGCCCAATAGCCCCAGTGGTTAACACTGAAGCTTTCTTT. This sequence encodes CASSPIAPVVNTEAFF.

This clone was detected only a few times. The chain carries TRBV6-5 and TRBJ1-3; no reliable D call. The CDR3 is 12 amino acids. Trimming removed 5 bases from V and 4 bases from J, with 6 bases in between. In germline, CDR1 is MNHEY, CDR2 SVGAGI. The CDR3 loop is CASSPQGNTIYF. The CDR3 nucleotides read TGTGCCAGCAGTCCACAGGGAAACACCATATATTTT.

J is TRBJ1-3 and V is TRBV5-5; 9 nucleotides align to TRBD1. Trimming at V came to 0 bases and at J to 8 bases, leaving 6 bases not matched to a gene. Per the germline V gene, CDR1 is SGHKS and CDR2 is YYEKEE (reference sequence). This CDR3 has 15 amino acids. The CDR3 loop reads CASSLVGQGIDTIYF. CDR3 nucleotide sequence: TGTGCCAGCAGCTTGGTCGGACAGGGGATAGACACCATATATTTT.

The CDR3 sequence: CASSASGGKQFF. The CDR3 nucleotides are TGTGCCAGCAGTGCTTCAGGGGGCAAGCAGTTCTTC. The chain employs TRBV12-3 or TRBV12-4 and TRBJ2-1; 8 bases agree with TRBD1. There are 12 residues in the CDR3. V dropped 5 bases and J dropped 11; count of bases not matched to a gene: 5.

The gene calls are TRBV5-1 and TRBJ1-1; D not resolved. Per germline, CDR1 SGHRS and CDR2 YFSETQ. The CDR3 runs to 15 residues. V shed 0 bases and J shed 3 bases, with 12 bases lying between them. CDR3 region: CASSLVPGRDTEAFF. Here the CDR3 DNA reads TGCGCCAGCAGCTTGGTACCGGGGAGGGACACTGAAGCTTTCTTT.

J is TRBJ1-6 and V is TRBV19; D gene unclear. Between the trimmed V and J ends, which lost 7 bases and 7 bases, there was a span of 11 bases. CDR3 length equals 13 residues. Germline V lookup: CDR1 LNHDA, CDR2 SQIVND (reference sequence). This chain's CDR3 is CASTNRRNSPLHF. The CDR3 DNA reads as TGTGCCAGTACCAACCGCAGGAATTCACCCCTCCACTTT.

J is TRBJ2-7 and V is TRBV7-8; D is possibly TRBD1 (6 bases). This CDR3 region has 16 residues. Germline values: CDR1 SGHVS, CDR2 FQNEAQ. V lost 5 bases, J lost 0 bases, and 17 bases lay in between. CDR3 DNA: TGTGCCAGCAGCGTAAGTGTCCGGACAGTCTCCTACGAGCAGTACTTC. It translates to CASSVSVRTVSYEQYF.

In its sample, this clone was seen once. V is TRBV5-4 and J is TRBJ1-2; D is possibly TRBD1 (5 bases). Trimming shortened V by 1 base and J by 8 bases, and 12 bases separated the two germline ends. The length of the CDR3 is 13 residues. Germline CDR1 is SGHNT and CDR2 is YYREEE (reference sequence). The CDR3 reads CASSLREGLGYTF. CDR3 sequence (DNA): TGTGCCAGCAGCTTGCGTGAGGGGTTGGGCTACACCTTC.

The chain recombines TRBV7-9 with TRBJ2-7; TRBD2 matches 8 bases. Per the germline V gene, CDR1 is SEHNR and CDR2 is FQNEAQ (reference sequence). The J segment lost 2 bases and the V segment lost 5 bases, leaving 17 bases of the junction unmatched. CDR3 length equals 18 residues. Here the CDR3 reads CASSVVSSGAKITYEQYF. In nucleotides, the CDR3 is TGTGCCAGCAGCGTAGTTAGTAGCGGGGCCAAGATAACCTACGAGCAGTACTTC.

The chain is built from TRBV5-6 and TRBJ2-7; a weak D match, TRBD1 (6 bases). Per the germline V gene, CDR1 is SGHDT and CDR2 is YYEEEE. CDR3 size: 14 residues. The ends were cut back, 5 bases at V and 2 bases at J, with 14 bases in the middle. The CDR3 DNA follows: TGTGCCAGCAGTAAAGGACAGAGGGCCTACGAGCAGTACTTC. It yields the protein CASSKGQRAYEQYF.

The V and J genes are TRBV7-2 and TRBJ2-3; TRBD2 might be the D (6 bases). This CDR3 contains 15 residues. Trimming shortened V by 5 bases and J by 4 bases, and 16 bases separated the two germline ends. The germline V gene has CDR1 SGHTA and CDR2 FQGNSA. This CDR3 is CASSPNGLSADTQYF. The CDR3 nucleotides are TGTGCCAGCAGCCCTAACGGACTATCCGCAGATACGCAGTATTTT.

The CDR3 is CASEYLAGGEQFF. The CDR3 nucleotides are TGTGCCTCTGAATATCTAGCTGGTGGTGAGCAGTTCTTC. The V gene is TRBV9, the J gene TRBJ2-1; tentatively, D is TRBD2 (5 bases). The CDR3 extends over 13 amino acids. Germline V CDR1 and CDR2: SGDLS, YYNGEE. Trimming left V 10 bases short and J 9 bases short, with 20 bases between.

This sequence joins TRBV18 and TRBJ2-1; possibly TRBD1 for D (6 bases). Germline V gene sequence: CDR1 KGHSH, CDR2 LQKENI. V dropped 6 bases and J dropped 5 bases, with 23 bases sitting between them. The CDR3 sequence is 17 residues long. The CDR3 reads CASSPGHSTGGHNEQFF. The CDR3 DNA follows: TGTGCCAGCTCTCCAGGTCATTCGACAGGCGGTCACAATGAGCAGTTCTTC. The whole variable domain, filled in from reference TRBV18 and TRBJ2-1, reads NAGVMQNPRHLVRRRGQEARLRCSPMKGHSHVYWYRQLPEEGLKFMVYLQKENIIDESGMPKERFSAEFPKEGPSILRIQQVVRGDSAAYFCASSPGHSTGGHNEQFFGPGTRLTVL.

The CDR3 here is CASSLDQLTEAFF. CDR3 bases: TGTGCCAGCAGCTTAGATCAGCTAACTGAAGCTTTCTTT. The V gene is TRBV7-9, the J gene TRBJ1-1; D uncertain. The CDR3 sequence is 13 residues long. CDR1 and CDR2 (germline): SEHNR, FQNEAQ (reference sequence). Trimming stripped 1 base from V and 5 bases from J, with 8 bases between. The full variable domain, rest sourced from reference TRBV7-9 and TRBJ1-1, is DTGVSQNPRHKITKRGQNVTFRCDPISEHNRLYWYRQTLGQGPEFLTYFQNEAQLEKSRLLSDRFSAERPKGSFSTLEIQRTEQGDSAMYLCASSLDQLTEAFFGQGTRLTVV.

This clone came up a few times. The chain carries TRBV30 and TRBJ1-2; no definite D call. The CDR3 runs 12 residues. Trimming took off 2 bases at V and 7 bases at J, with 11 bases between the two ends. Germline-derived CDR1 and CDR2 are GTSNPN and SVGIG (reference sequence). CDR3 DNA: TGTGCCTGGAGTTCTCCCCCGGGTGGCTACACCTTC. It codes for CAWSSPPGGYTF. The entire variable domain, with the rest obtained from reference TRBV30 and TRBJ1-2, is as follows: SQTIHQWPATLVQPVGSPLSLECTVEGTSNPNLYWYRQAAGRGLQLLFYSVGIGQISSEVPQNLSASRPQDRQFILSSKKLLLSDSGFYLCAWSSPPGGYTFGSGTRLTVV.

V usage is TRBV6-6 and J usage is TRBJ2-5; D is possibly TRBD1 (5 bases). V lost 4 bases, J lost 7 bases, and 19 bases lay in between. This CDR3 has 15 residues. Germline CDR1 and CDR2: MNHNY and SVGAGI (reference sequence). The CDR3 DNA sequence: TGTGCCAGCAGTTCCTTGTTGCAGGGTTTAAGGACCCAGTACTTC. The encoded protein is CASSSLLQGLRTQYF.

V and J are TRBV6-5 and TRBJ2-3; 7 nucleotides line up with TRBD2. The CDR3 covers 15 residues. CDR1 and CDR2 from the germline V gene are MNHEY and SVGAGI. The J segment lost 0 bases and the V segment lost 5 bases, leaving 5 bases of the junction unmatched. CDR3 nucleotide sequence: TGTGCCAGCAGTAACGGGGGACTAAGCACAGATACGCAGTATTTT. Translated, it gives CASSNGGLSTDTQYF.

A few counts support this clone. This chain joins TRBV18 and TRBJ2-1, with 7 bases lining up with TRBD1. This CDR3 comprises 16 residues. Per germline, CDR1 KGHSH and CDR2 LQKENI. Losses at the gene ends were 5 bases for V and 5 bases for J; bases not matched to a gene: 12. DNA for the CDR3: TGTGCCAGCTCATTATATCCGGGACAGCCCGACAATGAGCAGTTCTTC. Translating gives CASSLYPGQPDNEQFF. Using reference TRBV18 and TRBJ2-1 for the parts outside the CDR3, the full variable domain is NAGVMQNPRHLVRRRGQEARLRCSPMKGHSHVYWYRQLPEEGLKFMVYLQKENIIDESGMPKERFSAEFPKEGPSILRIQQVVRGDSAAYFCASSLYPGQPDNEQFFGPGTRLTVL.

The chain combines TRBV7-2 with TRBJ1-2; D call uncertain. CDR1 and CDR2 (germline): SGHTA, FQGNSA. V lost 3 bases to trimming and J lost 0 bases, with 8 bases between them. The CDR3 is 14 amino acids. In DNA form, the CDR3 reads TGTGCCAGCAGCTTCAGCAATGCTAACTATGGCTACACCTTC. It yields the protein CASSFSNANYGYTF.

V is TRBV30 and J is TRBJ2-5; the match to TRBD1 covers 7 bases. V shed 1 base and J 1 base; nucleotides not matched to a gene: 6. The length of the CDR3 is 15 residues. CDR1 is GTSNPN and CDR2 is SVGIG in the germline V gene (reference sequence). CDR3 in amino acids: CAWSEQQGSQETQYF. As DNA, the CDR3 is TGTGCCTGGAGTGAACAACAGGGGTCCCAAGAGACCCAGTACTTC.

The chain combines TRBV28 with TRBJ2-3; 7 bases match TRBD2. V shed 4 bases, J shed 6 bases, and the junction held 10 bases outside the gene matches. The germline gives CDR1 MDHEN, CDR2 SYDVKM. This CDR3 spans 15 amino acids. In nucleotides, the CDR3 is TGTGCCAGCAGTTCGAGCGGGGCGACCCCCGATACGCAGTATTTT. This sequence encodes CASSSSGATPDTQYF.

The rearrangement joins TRBV2 to TRBJ2-1; D unresolved. The CDR3 extends over 15 amino acids. The germline V and J ends were trimmed by 2 bases and 6 bases, with 14 bases remaining between them. Germline V gene data show CDR1 as SNHLY and CDR2 as FYNNEI. The CDR3 sequence is CASSERYGQVNEQFF. The DNA for the CDR3 is TGTGCCAGCAGTGAACGTTATGGTCAGGTCAATGAGCAGTTCTTC.

The chain uses TRBV20-1 and TRBJ2-7; D possibly corresponds to TRBD1 (6 bases). CDR3 length: 13 amino acids. V lost 3 bases to trimming and J lost 3 bases, with 12 bases between them. The germline V gene encodes CDR1 DFQATT and CDR2 SNEGSKA (reference sequence). DNA of the CDR3: TGCAGTGCTAGTGGGCAGGGGCTCTACGAGCAGTACTTC. It translates to CSASGQGLYEQYF.

This clone occurred once. CDR3 sequence: CASSLGTSFESDTQYF. The CDR3, as DNA: TGTGCCAGCAGCTTAGGGACTAGCTTTGAGTCTGATACGCAGTATTTT. The gene calls are TRBV7-8 and TRBJ2-3; 8 nucleotides match TRBD2. V lost 1 base, J lost 6 bases, and 9 bases stayed unmatched. The length of the CDR3 is 16 residues. Germline CDR1 SGHVS, CDR2 FQNEAQ.

This clone was detected once. This sequence joins TRBV5-6 and TRBJ1-6; 10 nucleotides match TRBD1. CDR1 is SGHDT, CDR2 YYEEEE, per germline. There are 18 residues in the CDR3. After removal of 4 bases from V and 0 bases from J, the junction contained 7 bases not matched to a gene. The CDR3 sequence: CASSPGQGRNSYNSPLHF. CDR3 nucleotide sequence: TGTGCCAGCAGCCCGGGACAGGGGAGGAACTCCTATAATTCACCCCTCCACTTT.

The chain links TRBV5-5 to TRBJ2-2; 9 bases align to TRBD1. The germline V gene has CDR1 SGHKS and CDR2 YYEKEE (reference sequence). The CDR3 sequence is 16 residues long. Trimming cost V 3 bases and J 4 bases; bases outside gene matches: 7. This CDR3 is CASSSGTGQFTGELFF. The CDR3 DNA is TGTGCCAGCAGCTCAGGGACAGGGCAATTCACCGGGGAGCTGTTTTTT.